This T cell receptor beta chain was captured by sequencing in a study of tumor-infiltrating lymphocytes in primary liver carcinoma. Study information: Surgical resection treated primary liver carcinoma in the patients.

As to this clonotype: Its antigen is undetermined. One junction end disagrees with the germline gene, perhaps due to a read error.

Unsorted whole blood yielded blood RNA, and germline DNA was extracted as well. There are 14 residues in the CDR3. Germline loops: CDR1 SQVTM, CDR2 ANQGSEA. General study points: A significantly higher top-250-clone fraction was found in tumors than in blood (p = 0.039).

A primer in the constant region served to generate TCR beta cDNA from roughly 450 ng of total RNA. The TCR beta library was amplified through three nested multiplex PCR rounds in a modified ARM-PCR procedure. TRBV1-TRBV30 forward and Cbeta reverse primers drove the first two approximately 10-cycle rounds. MiXCR, run by TCRdb on the multiplex PCR reads, gives a single entry per CDR3 protein. The sample shows about 200,000 distinct CDR3 sequences, about two thirds of them seen only once. The TCR sequence derives from a woman aged 60-75 years with primary liver carcinoma and hepatitis B virus infection. Sequencing was carried out using peripheral blood. The rearrangement uses TRBV29-1 and TRBJ2-7; TRBD1 agrees at 7 bases. Written as DNA, the CDR3 is TGCAGCGTGAGACAGGGAGTCAGCTCCTACGAGCAATACTTC. Its translation: CSVRQGVSSYEQYF.